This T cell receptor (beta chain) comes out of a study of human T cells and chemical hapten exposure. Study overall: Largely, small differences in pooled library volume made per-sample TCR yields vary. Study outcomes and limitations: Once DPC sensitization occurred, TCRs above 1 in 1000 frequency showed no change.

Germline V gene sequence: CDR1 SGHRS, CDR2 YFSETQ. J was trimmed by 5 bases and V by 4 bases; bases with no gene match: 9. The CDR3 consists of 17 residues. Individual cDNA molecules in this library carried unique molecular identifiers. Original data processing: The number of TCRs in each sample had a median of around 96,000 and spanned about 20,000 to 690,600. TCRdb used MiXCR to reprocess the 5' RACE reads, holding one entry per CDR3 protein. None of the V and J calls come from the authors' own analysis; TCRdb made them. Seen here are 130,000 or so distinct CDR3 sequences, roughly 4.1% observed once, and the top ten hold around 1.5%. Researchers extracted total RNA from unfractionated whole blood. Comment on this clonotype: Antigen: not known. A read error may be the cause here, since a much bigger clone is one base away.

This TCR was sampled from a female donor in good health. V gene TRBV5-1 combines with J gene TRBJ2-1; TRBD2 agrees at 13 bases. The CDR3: CASSPKTSGGTNNEQFF. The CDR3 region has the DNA TGCGCCAGCAGCCCGAAGACTAGCGGGGGGACTAACAATGAGCAGTTCTTC.